This TCR beta chain came from a study of T cell responses to AZD1222 COVID-19 vaccine. The study's findings and limits: CD4 TCRs linked to vaccination spanned spike, dominating at 160-218 and 743-854.

Method: immunoSEQ multiplex PCR; TCRdb's copy keeps in-frame clones and lacks some. The sample has more than 150,000 clones, roughly 92% seen once. The CDR3 length is 13 residues. Deletions cut 2 bases from V and 5 bases from J, with 6 bases between. The germline CDR1 and CDR2 sequences are LNHDA and SQIVND (reference sequence). As regards this clone: As yet, its antigen is unknown.

The source is an adult in good health. This specimen was peripheral blood, taken on day 0 of AZD1222 vaccination. The chain links TRBV19 to TRBJ2-2; D gene unclear. The CDR3 coding sequence is TGTGCCAGTAGTATACTAGGGACCGGGGAGCTGTTTTTT. Translation gives CASSILGTGELFF. Variable domain in full (rest from reference TRBV19 and TRBJ2-2): DGGITQSPKYLFRKEGQNVTLSCEQNLNHDAMYWYRQDPGQGLRLIYYSQIVNDFQKGDIAEGYSVSREKKESFPLTVTSAQKNPTAFYLCASSILGTGELFFGEGSRLTVL.